Shown below are 32 T cell receptor beta chains from a single sample sequenced in a study of T cell responses to AZD1222 COVID-19 vaccine (dated by TCRdb to the early 2020s). The library came from the immunoSEQ multiplex PCR assay. TCRdb obtained this table from immuneACCESS and retained in-frame rearrangements with V and J assigned. These tables miss some clones; where compared with another copy, unresolved V genes account for less than half of the shortfall, and the remainder is unexplained. The sample table holds 95,000 to 150,000 clones, of which about 90% were seen once. Roughly 5.4% of the sample goes to the ten largest clones. This sample's time point label indicates: baseline before first vaccination. Sequenced material: peripheral blood, taken on day 0 of AZD1222 vaccination. Source of these receptors: an adult in good health.

This rearrangement joins TRBV30 to TRBJ1-1; perhaps TRBD1 as D (5 bases). CDR1 GTSNPN and CDR2 SVGIG come from the germline V gene (reference sequence). V was cut by 4 bases and J by 11 bases, with 14 bases left in between. The CDR3 covers 11 residues. CDR3 amino acids: CAWTGGIVAFF. Here the CDR3 DNA reads TGTGCCTGGACCGGGGGGATTGTCGCTTTCTTT.

The table lists this clone with a count of one. V gene TRBV10-3 combines with J gene TRBJ1-1; 8 nucleotides match TRBD1. J was trimmed by 3 bases and V by 3 bases; bases with no gene match: 9. CDR1 and CDR2 (germline): ENHRY, SYGVKD. The length of the CDR3 is 16 residues. CDR3 residues: CAISDSIKDRDTEAFF. The CDR3 DNA sequence: TGTGCCATCAGTGACTCGATAAAGGACAGGGACACTGAAGCTTTCTTT.

The chain has TRBV6-5 and TRBJ1-5; the D is unclear. Germline CDR1 reads MNHEY; CDR2 reads SVGAGI. The CDR3 is 15 amino acids. With 6 bases removed from V and 3 bases from J, the gap between germline ends came to 15 bases. CDR3 amino acids: CASRSGLGYNQPQHF. The CDR3 nucleotides are TGTGCCAGCAGAAGCGGACTTGGCTACAATCAGCCCCAGCATTTT.

This rearrangement joins TRBV6-5 to TRBJ1-5; D is uncertain. Germline CDR1 is MNHEY and CDR2 is SVGAGI. V lost 10 bases, J lost 6 bases, and 16 bases lay in between. The CDR3 runs 13 residues. CDR3 residues: CATLERDSQPQHF. The CDR3 bases are TGTGCCACCTTAGAGAGGGATAGTCAGCCCCAGCATTTT.

This clone was detected only once. This chain links TRBV9 with TRBJ1-1; D gene uncertain. CDR1 and CDR2 (germline): SGDLS, YYNGEE. The CDR3 consists of 11 residues. V was cut by 5 bases and J by 7 bases, with 9 bases left in between. CDR3 in amino acids: CASSGSGEAFF. The CDR3 DNA follows: TGTGCCAGCAGTGGTAGTGGTGAAGCTTTCTTT.

The V gene is TRBV3-1 (or the pseudogene TRBV3-2), the J gene TRBJ2-3, with TRBD2 matching over 10 bases. Germline V gene data show CDR1 as LGHDT and CDR2 as YNNKEL (reference sequence). With 4 bases clipped from V and 4 bases from J, the junction kept 8 bases outside the gene matches. This CDR3 contains 16 residues. The CDR3 coding sequence is TGTGCCAGCAGCCCCTTAGCGGGAGGAGGACCAGATACGCAGTATTTT. Encoded protein: CASSPLAGGGPDTQYF.

CDR3 bases: TGTGCCAGCAGCTTAGATCTGAAGACCCAGTACTTC. Protein product: CASSLDLKTQYF. The V call is TRBV11-2, the J call TRBJ2-5, with D unclear. Trimming pared 0 bases from V and 6 bases from J, leaving 5 bases between. Germline loops: CDR1 SGHAT, CDR2 FQNNGV. This CDR3 is built from 12 residues.

The chain employs TRBV27 and TRBJ2-5; 9 bases are a match to TRBD2. This CDR3 has 15 residues. J gave up 0 bases and V 8 bases, and 7 bases lay outside the gene matches. CDR1 and CDR2 (germline): MNHEY, SMNVEV (reference sequence). The CDR3 region is CASGGLAGYQETQYF. CDR3 in DNA: TGTGCCAGCGGGGGGCTAGCGGGATACCAAGAGACCCAGTACTTC.

This chain connects TRBV7-8 to TRBJ1-1, with D hard to call. The CDR3 runs 15 residues. Germline assignment: CDR1 SGHVS and CDR2 FQNEAQ. V was cut by 5 bases and J by 4 bases, with 17 bases left in between. CDR3 sequence (DNA): TGTGCCAGCAGCCGAGTCGAAGCCATAAGCACTGAAGCTTTCTTT. This sequence encodes CASSRVEAISTEAFF.

The chain couples TRBV7-8 to TRBJ2-6, with D unclear. The CDR3 length is 15 residues. Germline lookup yields CDR1 SGHVS and CDR2 FQNEAQ. Trimming pared 1 base from V and 2 bases from J, leaving 6 bases between. CDR3 coding DNA: TGTGCCAGCAGCTTAGAGGCGCCTGGGGCCAACGTCCTGACTTTC. Its translation: CASSLEAPGANVLTF.

The CDR3 protein is CAWGLGARETQYF. DNA for the CDR3: TGTGCCTGGGGGCTGGGGGCACGGGAGACCCAGTACTTC. J is TRBJ2-5 and V is TRBV30; D is possibly TRBD1 (6 bases). CDR1 GTSNPN and CDR2 SVGIG come from the germline V gene (reference sequence). V lost 5 bases and J 5 bases, leaving 15 bases between the germline ends. The CDR3 sequence is 13 residues long.

CDR3: CASSHLSGANVLTF. The CDR3 DNA follows: TGTGCCAGCAGCCATCTGTCTGGGGCCAACGTCCTGACTTTC. This chain joins TRBV6-6 and TRBJ2-6; no definite D call. The CDR3 is 14 residues long. The germline V gene encodes CDR1 MNHNY and CDR2 SVGAGI (reference sequence). V gave up 6 bases and J gave up 1 base, with 7 bases separating them.

DNA for the CDR3: TGTGCCATCAGTTCGCAGACAAAGAACACCGGGGAGCTGTTTTTT. Encoded protein: CAISSQTKNTGELFF. The chain employs TRBV10-3 and TRBJ2-2; D is undetermined. Germline lookup yields CDR1 ENHRY and CDR2 SYGVKD. V dropped 5 bases and J dropped 1 base, with 11 bases sitting between them. The CDR3 has 15 amino acids.

V and J are TRBV3-1 (or the pseudogene TRBV3-2) and TRBJ1-2; TRBD1 aligns across 7 bases. V was clipped by 3 bases and J by 8 bases; unmatched bases: 9. The CDR3 sequence is 14 residues long. The germline V gene encodes CDR1 LGHDT and CDR2 YNNKEL (reference sequence). The CDR3 bases are TGTGCCAGCAGCCATAAGACACAGGGGTCAGGCTACACCTTC. This codes for CASSHKTQGSGYTF.

In the case of this clone: Other DNA sequences in this specimen translate into the identical CDR3. The V call is TRBV6-5, the J call TRBJ1-5; D might be TRBD1 (6 bases). From germline, CDR1 is MNHEY and CDR2 SVGAGI. V dropped 3 bases and J dropped 0 bases, with 9 bases sitting between them. The CDR3 loop spans 15 amino acids. The CDR3: CASSYDRNSNQPQHF. In DNA form, the CDR3 reads TGTGCCAGCAGTTATGACAGGAATAGCAATCAGCCCCAGCATTTT.

This clone was found once. The V gene is TRBV3-1 (or the pseudogene TRBV3-2), the J gene TRBJ2-7, with no clear D. This CDR3 has 13 amino acids. In germline, CDR1 is LGHDT, CDR2 YNNKEL (reference sequence). V was trimmed by 8 bases and J by 3 bases, leaving 14 bases between them. The CDR3 is CASGSPLVYEQYF. The DNA for the CDR3 is TGTGCCAGCGGGTCGCCCCTCGTCTACGAGCAGTACTTC.

This chain links TRBV11-1 with TRBJ1-2; D is unresolved. The V end lost 5 bases, the J end lost 8 bases, and 15 bases lay between the germline ends. The CDR3 extends over 13 amino acids. The germline V gene encodes CDR1 SGHAT and CDR2 FQDESV (reference sequence). The CDR3 here is CASSQAEGRGYTF. CDR3 DNA sequence: TGTGCCAGCAGCCAGGCGGAGGGTAGGGGCTACACCTTC.

This clone occurred once. The chain carries TRBV6-1 and TRBJ2-7; no reliable D call. The germline V gene encodes CDR1 MNHNS and CDR2 SASEGT. The V gene lost 0 bases and the J gene lost 4 bases, with 4 bases spanning the gap. CDR3 length equals 12 residues. This CDR3 is CASSEAHYEQYF. CDR3 in DNA: TGTGCCAGCAGTGAAGCGCATTACGAGCAGTACTTC.

The chain joins TRBV2 to TRBJ2-3; a weak D match, TRBD1 (5 bases). CDR3 size: 15 residues. Per the germline V gene, CDR1 is SNHLY and CDR2 is FYNNEI. The V gene lost 5 bases and the J gene lost 4 bases, with 16 bases spanning the gap. The DNA for the CDR3 is TGTGCCAGCAGTCTTAGGGCCCAGGGCGCAGATACGCAGTATTTT. Translated: CASSLRAQGADTQYF.

The gene calls are TRBV5-1 and TRBJ2-5; the match to TRBD1 covers 7 bases. The germline V gene encodes CDR1 SGHRS and CDR2 YFSETQ. After removal of 4 bases from V and 3 bases from J, the junction contained 9 bases not matched to a gene. The CDR3 is 15 residues long. The CDR3: CASSLLPGQKETQYF. The CDR3 DNA follows: TGCGCCAGCAGCCTTCTACCGGGACAGAAAGAGACCCAGTACTTC.

This clone was seen only once. The DNA of the CDR3 is TGTGCCAGTAGTATTGGCGCCGGACAGGGGCCCTATGGCTACACCTTC. It translates to CASSIGAGQGPYGYTF. The chain carries TRBV19 and TRBJ1-2; 9 nucleotides line up with TRBD1. Per germline, CDR1 LNHDA and CDR2 SQIVND (reference sequence). The V segment lost 3 bases and the J segment 4 bases; nucleotides outside the gene matches: 9. This CDR3 is 16 amino acids long. Using reference TRBV19 and TRBJ1-2 for the parts outside the CDR3, the full variable domain is DGGITQSPKYLFRKEGQNVTLSCEQNLNHDAMYWYRQDPGQGLRLIYYSQIVNDFQKGDIAEGYSVSREKKESFPLTVTSAQKNPTAFYLCASSIGAGQGPYGYTFGSGTRLTVV.

J is TRBJ2-5 and V is TRBV3-1 (or the pseudogene TRBV3-2); 8 nucleotides match TRBD1. Germline assignment: CDR1 LGHDT and CDR2 YNNKEL (reference sequence). The CDR3 runs to 16 residues. The junction had 12 bases not matched to a gene; V was cut back by 4 bases and J by 5 bases. The CDR3 DNA reads TGTGCCAGCAGCCGAACAGGGGGGCCGTTCCAGGAGACCCAGTACTTC. Encoded protein: CASSRTGGPFQETQYF.

CDR3: CASSLDGTGGSGETQYF. The CDR3 bases are TGTGCCAGCAGCTTGGATGGGACAGGGGGCTCGGGAGAGACCCAGTACTTC. The rearrangement uses TRBV5-4 and TRBJ2-5, with 12 bases identical to TRBD1. With V trimmed by 0 bases and J by 4 bases, 7 bases remained unmatched. This CDR3 is built from 17 residues. Germline CDR1 is SGHNT and CDR2 is YYREEE (reference sequence).

This clone has a single count. The V and J genes are TRBV3-1 (or the pseudogene TRBV3-2) and TRBJ2-5, with D perhaps TRBD2 (7 bases). V was cut by 6 bases and J by 4 bases, with 12 bases left in between. Per germline, CDR1 LGHDT and CDR2 YNNKEL (reference sequence). The CDR3 sequence is 13 residues long. DNA of the CDR3: TGTGCCAGCAGAGGGGGAGGGAGAGAGACCCAGTACTTC. Translation: CASRGGGRETQYF.

To note about this clone: The same CDR3 is also encoded by other DNA sequences in this sample. The chain joins TRBV30 to TRBJ1-5, with D unclear. The germline V gene encodes CDR1 GTSNPN and CDR2 SVGIG (reference sequence). Trimming removed 1 base at V and 0 bases at J, with 4 bases between. This CDR3 spans 13 amino acids. In DNA, the CDR3 is TGTGCCTGGAGTGCGGATAGCAATCAGCCCCAGCATTTT. Encoded protein: CAWSADSNQPQHF. The full variable domain, its missing parts supplied by reference TRBV30 and TRBJ1-5, is SQTIHQWPATLVQPVGSPLSLECTVEGTSNPNLYWYRQAAGRGLQLLFYSVGIGQISSEVPQNLSASRPQDRQFILSSKKLLLSDSGFYLCAWSADSNQPQHFGDGTRLSIL.

The gene calls are TRBV6-5 and TRBJ2-7; 12 bases map to TRBD2. After removal of 2 bases from V and 0 bases from J, the junction contained 2 bases not matched to a gene. Germline CDR1 and CDR2: MNHEY and SVGAGI. The length of the CDR3 is 16 residues. The CDR3 loop reads CASSYTGLAGSYEQYF. The DNA of the CDR3 is TGTGCCAGCAGTTACACGGGACTAGCGGGCTCCTACGAGCAGTACTTC.

The chain is built from TRBV7-3 and TRBJ2-3; 8 bases are a match to TRBD2. The V gene's germline CDR1 is SGHTA and CDR2 FQGTGA. The CDR3 covers 15 residues. The V segment lost 1 base and the J segment 5 bases; nucleotides outside the gene matches: 5. In DNA, the CDR3 is TGTGCCAGCAGCTTAAGTAGCGGGACTAGAGATACGCAGTATTTT. Translation: CASSLSSGTRDTQYF.

The V gene is TRBV29-1, the J gene TRBJ2-5; D gene uncertain. The CDR3 has 10 residues. Germline CDR1 reads SQVTM; CDR2 reads ANQGSEA. The CDR3 DNA reads as TGCAGTTTTGCCGAAGAGACCCAGTACTTC. Translated: CSFAEETQYF.

The chain is built from TRBV3-1 (or the pseudogene TRBV3-2) and TRBJ1-2, with 10 nucleotides matching TRBD1. The CDR3 sequence is 14 residues long. V lost 4 bases to trimming and J lost 5 bases; unmatched junction nucleotides: 4. CDR1 and CDR2 from the germline V gene are LGHDT and YNNKEL (reference sequence). CDR3 sequence: CASSLRTGGYGYTF. CDR3 DNA sequence: TGTGCCAGCAGCCTGCGGACAGGGGGTTATGGCTACACCTTC.

The chain recombines TRBV27 with TRBJ1-2; D call uncertain. The CDR3 spans 15 residues. Trimming shortened V by 5 bases and J by 4 bases, and 17 bases separated the two germline ends. Germline assignment: CDR1 MNHEY and CDR2 SMNVEV (reference sequence). CDR3 region: CASSPRGVGSYGYTF. The CDR3 DNA is TGTGCCAGCAGTCCCCGTGGGGTGGGCTCCTATGGCTACACCTTC.

The chain carries TRBV7-8 and TRBJ2-7, with 10 bases that match TRBD1. V was pared by 3 bases and J by 5 bases, with 1 base of the junction left unmatched. There are 13 residues in the CDR3. Germline V CDR1 and CDR2: SGHVS, FQNEAQ. CDR3 sequence (DNA): TGTGCCAGCAGCTTGGGGACAGGGGACGAGCAGTACTTC. This sequence encodes CASSLGTGDEQYF.

The chain joins TRBV29-1 to TRBJ1-4; perhaps TRBD1 as D (6 bases). Germline assignment: CDR1 SQVTM and CDR2 ANQGSEA. This CDR3 comprises 12 residues. Trimming cost V 7 bases and J 8 bases, with 14 bases left between them. The CDR3 reads CSAKGTTEKLFF. Written as DNA, the CDR3 is TGCAGCGCCAAAGGGACAACCGAAAAACTGTTTTTT.